This T cell receptor (beta chain) was retrieved from a study of blood T cells in healthy people across ages. PCR was performed a second time for about 7 to 11 cycles using a sample-barcoded 5' primer and a J-beta primer mix. One entry per CDR3 protein results from TCRdb running MiXCR on the 5' RACE reads. The data hold roughly 680,000 distinct CDR3 sequences, with over 40% observed a single time. Per individual sample, total RNA of at least 6 micrograms was extracted. Unmatched junction bases numbered 4, after V lost 0 bases and J lost 9 bases. This CDR3 is 14 amino acids long. The germline V gene encodes CDR1 MDHEN and CDR2 SYDVKM. Concerning this clonotype: A much larger clonotype is one base distant, so this may be a read error.

This chain connects TRBV28 to TRBJ2-1; 8 nucleotides line up with TRBD2. The sample taken for sequencing was blood. The clonotype originates from a woman of 80 years or more in good health. CDR3 in DNA: TGTGCCAGCAGTTTATGCCAGCGGGAGTTTGAGCAGTTCTTC. This codes for CASSLCQREFEQFF. The variable domain in full, completed from reference TRBV28 and TRBJ2-1, reads DVKVTQSSRYLVKRTGEKVFLECVQDMDHENMFWYRQDPGLGLRLIYFSYDVKMKEKGDIPEGYSVSREKKERFSLILESASTNQTSMYLCASSLCQREFEQFFGPGTRLTVL.